These T cell receptor beta chains were read from a single sample in a study of T cell responses to AZD1222 COVID-19 vaccine. Generated by immunoSEQ multiplex PCR, the TCRdb table keeps only in-frame clones and is missing some. Among 130,000 to 150,000 clones listed, 88% were seen once. Sequences were derived from peripheral blood, sampled 28 days after the second dose of the MenACWY control vaccine. The receptors here all came from an adult who received the MenACWY meningococcal vaccine as a control. The conserved cysteine and the conserved F or W are not part of the CDR3 here. The D gene is left open where the match is weak. For some rows the clone size is stated as once, few or many, or as a class when expanded; others skip it.

V gene: TRBV27; J gene: TRBJ2-1; clone size: few; D gene: .; CDR3 protein: ASRTGTFGLDEQF
V gene: TRBV4-1; J gene: TRBJ1-4; clone size: .; D gene: .; CDR3 protein: ASSQGLWNRGLF
V gene: TRBV10-2; J gene: TRBJ2-1; clone size: once; D gene: TRBD2; CDR3 protein: ASSESSLAGVNEQF
V gene: TRBV19; J gene: TRBJ1-3; clone size: .; D gene: TRBD1; CDR3 protein: ASSYPILPGQGERTIY
V gene: TRBV7-9; J gene: TRBJ1-4; clone size: .; D gene: .; CDR3 protein: ASSPGGEKLF
V gene: TRBV20-1; J gene: TRBJ2-7; clone size: .; D gene: .; CDR3 protein: SASNLRRGSYEQY
V gene: TRBV25-1; J gene: TRBJ1-4; clone size: .; D gene: .; CDR3 protein: ASSGFGAANEKLF
V gene: TRBV9; J gene: TRBJ2-7; clone size: .; D gene: TRBD1; CDR3 protein: ASSEGTGMGYEQY
V gene: TRBV4-2; J gene: TRBJ2-6; clone size: .; D gene: .; CDR3 protein: ASSQDSSGANVLT
V gene: TRBV19; J gene: TRBJ1-4; clone size: .; D gene: TRBD1; CDR3 protein: ASNRGTNEKLF
V gene: TRBV27; J gene: TRBJ1-2; clone size: .; D gene: .; CDR3 protein: ASSLSEHDTSYGYT
V gene: TRBV5-6; J gene: TRBJ2-3; clone size: .; D gene: TRBD2; CDR3 protein: ASRTLAGVGTDTQY
V gene: TRBV5-8; J gene: TRBJ1-3; clone size: many; D gene: .; CDR3 protein: ASSYPGFSGNTIY
V gene: TRBV5-1; J gene: TRBJ2-3; clone size: .; D gene: .; CDR3 protein: ASRPDPGTDTQY
V gene: TRBV9; J gene: TRBJ1-2; clone size: .; D gene: .; CDR3 protein: ASSREGLAYGYT
V gene: TRBV5-1; J gene: TRBJ2-3; clone size: .; D gene: TRBD1; CDR3 protein: ASSIGQVAIADTQY
V gene: TRBV5-1; J gene: TRBJ2-1; clone size: .; D gene: TRBD2; CDR3 protein: ASSRGRTSGRILYEQF
V gene: TRBV4-1; J gene: TRBJ2-1; clone size: .; D gene: .; CDR3 protein: ASSTGTNNEQF
V gene: TRBV7-9; J gene: TRBJ2-5; clone size: .; D gene: TRBD2; CDR3 protein: ASSLVGPSGGETQY
V gene: TRBV6-5; J gene: TRBJ2-2; clone size: .; D gene: .; CDR3 protein: ASSYSGGELF
V gene: TRBV28; J gene: TRBJ2-5; clone size: once; D gene: .; CDR3 protein: ASSLSGLQETQY
V gene: TRBV20-1; J gene: TRBJ1-5; clone size: .; D gene: .; CDR3 protein: SASPFTLGGSNQPQH
V gene: TRBV5-1; J gene: TRBJ1-6; clone size: .; D gene: .; CDR3 protein: ASSLEGVENSPLH
V gene: TRBV6-1; J gene: TRBJ1-1; clone size: .; D gene: .; CDR3 protein: ASSEADRNTEAF
V gene: TRBV7-2; J gene: TRBJ2-3; clone size: .; D gene: TRBD2; CDR3 protein: ASSLFWLAADTQY
V gene: TRBV11-1; J gene: TRBJ2-5; clone size: .; D gene: .; CDR3 protein: ASSLSPTQTQY
V gene: TRBV5-1; J gene: TRBJ1-2; clone size: .; D gene: .; CDR3 protein: ASSLGINYGYT
V gene: TRBV6-6; J gene: TRBJ2-2; clone size: .; D gene: .; CDR3 protein: ASSLADSLQVPNTGELF
V gene: TRBV7-3; J gene: TRBJ2-5; clone size: .; D gene: .; CDR3 protein: ASSYSPPAQRETQY
V gene: TRBV4-3; J gene: TRBJ1-2; clone size: .; D gene: TRBD1; CDR3 protein: ASSQDFPQGANYGYT
V gene: TRBV24-1; J gene: TRBJ1-3; clone size: .; D gene: .; CDR3 protein: ATSDSFSGNTIY